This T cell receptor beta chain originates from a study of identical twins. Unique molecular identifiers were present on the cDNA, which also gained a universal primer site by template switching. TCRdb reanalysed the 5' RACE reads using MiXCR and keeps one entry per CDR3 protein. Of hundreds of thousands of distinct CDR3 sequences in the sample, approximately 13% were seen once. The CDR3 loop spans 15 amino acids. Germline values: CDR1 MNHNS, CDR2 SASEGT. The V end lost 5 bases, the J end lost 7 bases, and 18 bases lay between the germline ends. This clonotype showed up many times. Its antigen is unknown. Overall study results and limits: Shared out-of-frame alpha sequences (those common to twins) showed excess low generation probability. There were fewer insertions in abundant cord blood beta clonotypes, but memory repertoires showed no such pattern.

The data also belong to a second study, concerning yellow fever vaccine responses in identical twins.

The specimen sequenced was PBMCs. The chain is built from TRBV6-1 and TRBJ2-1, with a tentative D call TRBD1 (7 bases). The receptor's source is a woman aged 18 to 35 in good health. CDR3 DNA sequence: TGTGCCAGCAGTAGACAGGGACTGGGCATGAATGAGCAGTTCTTC. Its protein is CASSRQGLGMNEQFF.